These 10 T cell receptor beta chains share one sample of origin, sequenced in a study of beta chain features in type 1 diabetes. The isolated RNA, all of it, was reverse transcribed, so expressed TCRB transcripts were what got sequenced. The assay was immunoSEQ multiplex PCR, and TCRdb's table has in-frame clones only and misses some. The sample yields some 220,000 clones, roughly 11% seen once. Sequenced input: central memory CD4+ T cells from blood. The receptor source for this set is a man between 18 and 29 years old in good health.

J is TRBJ2-7 and V is TRBV5-4, with D possibly being TRBD2 (6 bases). Trimming stripped 0 bases from V and 3 bases from J, with 16 bases between. Germline V gene sequence: CDR1 SGHNT, CDR2 YYREEE (reference sequence). The CDR3 consists of 16 residues. The CDR3 nucleotides are TGTGCCAGCAGCTTGGGGTCGACTAGACAAAACTACGAGCAGTACTTC. Its protein product is CASSLGSTRQNYEQYF. Filled out from reference TRBV5-4 and TRBJ2-7, the complete variable domain reads ETGVTQSPTHLIKTRGQQVTLRCSSQSGHNTVSWYQQALGQGPQFIFQYYREEENGRGNFPPRFSGLQFPNYSSELNVNALELDDSALYLCASSLGSTRQNYEQYFGPGTRLTVT.

In its sample, this clone was seen a few times. The rearrangement links TRBV7-9 to TRBJ1-1; D unresolved. Trimming pared 6 bases from V and 5 bases from J, leaving 10 bases between. CDR3 length: 12 amino acids. From germline, CDR1 is SEHNR and CDR2 FQNEAQ (reference sequence). The CDR3 sequence is CASSQSWTEAFF. The DNA for the CDR3 is TGTGCCAGCAGTCAGTCGTGGACTGAAGCTTTCTTT.

This clone was seen a handful of times. The V gene is TRBV2, the J gene TRBJ2-7, with 8 bases that match TRBD2. The CDR3 is 14 amino acids. Germline assignment: CDR1 SNHLY and CDR2 FYNNEI. Unmatched junction bases numbered 9, after V lost 10 bases and J lost 1 base. CDR3 sequence: CATTYGGDSYEQYF. The CDR3 nucleotides read TGTGCCACGACGTACGGGGGGGATTCCTACGAGCAGTACTTC.

The sample holds many counts of this clone. J is TRBJ2-3 and V is TRBV29-1, with 7 nucleotides matching TRBD1. J lost 6 bases, V lost 8 bases, and 8 bases had no gene match. There are 12 residues in the CDR3. Germline CDR1 is SQVTM and CDR2 is ANQGSEA. CDR3 amino acids: CSMVTGSDTQYF. The CDR3 region has the DNA TGCAGCATGGTGACAGGGTCTGATACGCAGTATTTT.

This clone was counted at least ten times. The V call is TRBV7-3, the J call TRBJ2-7; TRBD2 might be the D (6 bases). The V gene's germline CDR1 is SGHTA and CDR2 FQGTGA. V was clipped by 5 bases and J by 2 bases, with 16 bases between them. There are 15 residues in the CDR3. The CDR3 spells CASSPRAGSTYEQYF. In DNA form, the CDR3 reads TGTGCCAGCAGCCCCCGGGCGGGGAGCACCTACGAGCAGTACTTC.

This clone was observed a few times. The genes are TRBV4-2 and TRBJ2-1; 9 bases align to TRBD2. Trimming removed 4 bases from V and 8 bases from J; junction bases left unmatched: 9. The CDR3 has 15 residues. The V gene's germline CDR1 is LGHNA and CDR2 YNFKEQ. DNA of the CDR3: TGTGCCAGCAGCCCCCAACCGGCTAGCGGGGATGAGCAGTTCTTC. Its translation: CASSPQPASGDEQFF.

This clone occurred many times. The chain carries TRBV29-1 and TRBJ2-5; TRBD1 agrees at 7 bases. Unmatched junction bases numbered 2, after V lost 4 bases and J lost 0 bases. The germline CDR1 and CDR2 sequences are SQVTM and ANQGSEA. This CDR3 region has 13 residues. CDR3 amino acids: CSVVGQDQETQYF. In nucleotides, the CDR3 is TGCAGCGTTGTCGGACAGGACCAAGAGACCCAGTACTTC.

This clone was detected ten times or more. The V and J genes are TRBV15 and TRBJ2-1, with D perhaps being TRBD1 or TRBD2 (6 bases each). The V gene's germline CDR1 is LNHNV and CDR2 YYDKDF (reference sequence). The ends were cut back, 0 bases at V and 7 bases at J, with 16 bases in the middle. The CDR3 runs to 16 residues. CDR3 sequence: CATSRDKGGVVNEQFF. In DNA, the CDR3 is TGTGCCACCAGCAGAGATAAGGGGGGCGTTGTAAATGAGCAGTTCTTC.

This clone was seen at least ten times. V and J are TRBV7-7 and TRBJ2-1, with 7 bases matching TRBD1. The junction had 1 base not matched to a gene; V was cut back by 5 bases and J by 3 bases. The length of the CDR3 is 13 residues. Germline V gene sequence: CDR1 SSHAT, CDR2 FNYEAQ (reference sequence). CDR3 nucleotides: TGTGCCAGCAGCCGGGACAGCTACAATGAGCAGTTCTTC. The encoded protein is CASSRDSYNEQFF.

V gene TRBV20-1 combines with J gene TRBJ2-3; D unclear. CDR3 length: 11 residues. With 1 base removed from V and 6 bases from J, the gap between germline ends came to 5 bases. Germline loops: CDR1 DFQATT, CDR2 SNEGSKA (reference sequence). The CDR3 spells CSARVWDTQYF. CDR3 DNA: TGCAGTGCTAGAGTTTGGGATACGCAGTATTTT.